Presented here are 28 T cell receptor beta chains from one specimen sequenced in a study of blood T cell repertoires in COVID-19. Using immunoSEQ multiplex PCR, the repertoire was profiled, and TCRdb retains in-frame clones only, with some absent. The sample shows roughly 200,000 clones, around 83% of them seen only once. Source material: peripheral blood. The receptors here all came from a middle-aged man with active or convalescent COVID-19.

This chain joins TRBV11-2 and TRBJ1-1, with D perhaps matching TRBD1 (5 bases). CDR3 length equals 15 residues. The V gene lost 0 bases and the J gene lost 6 bases, with 14 bases spanning the gap. Germline assignment: CDR1 SGHAT and CDR2 FQNNGV. The CDR3 nucleotides read TGTGCCAGCAGCTTAGACAGGTCCAGGGAACCTGAAGCTTTCTTT. It codes for CASSLDRSREPEAFF.

This chain uses TRBV5-6 with TRBJ1-5, with 8 positions matching TRBD1. The CDR3 spans 16 residues. With 4 bases clipped from V and 3 bases from J, the junction kept 9 bases outside the gene matches. In germline, CDR1 is SGHDT, CDR2 YYEEEE. Written as DNA, the CDR3 is TGTGCCAGCAGCGGATCCGGGACAGGCTACAATCAGCCCCAGCATTTT. Protein: CASSGSGTGYNQPQHF.

The V gene is TRBV6-9, the J gene TRBJ2-7, with 9 bases that match TRBD1. The germline gives CDR1 MNHGY, CDR2 SVAAGI. V trimming: 9 bases; J trimming: 5 bases; junction bases outside the gene matches: 8. The CDR3 is made up of 13 amino acids. The CDR3 bases are TGTGCCAGGCGCCGGGACAGGGTCCACGAGCAGTACTTC. It yields the protein CARRRDRVHEQYF.

This rearrangement joins TRBV27 to TRBJ1-1, with unresolved D. The germline gives CDR1 MNHEY, CDR2 SMNVEV (reference sequence). Trimming took off 5 bases at V and 5 bases at J, with 12 bases between the two ends. CDR3 length: 13 amino acids. The DNA for the CDR3 is TGTGCCAGCAGTGAGGCGTCGGGGACTGAAGCTTTCTTT. This codes for CASSEASGTEAFF.

This clone was seen a single time. The chain has TRBV11-2 and TRBJ1-1; D ambiguous. CDR1 and CDR2 from the germline V gene are SGHAT and FQNNGV. V was clipped by 3 bases and J by 1 base, with 6 bases between them. This CDR3 is 13 amino acids long. CDR3 sequence: CASSLQENTEAFF. As DNA, the CDR3 is TGTGCCAGCAGCTTGCAGGAGAACACTGAAGCTTTCTTT.

This chain uses TRBV5-3 with TRBJ1-3; D call uncertain. TRBV5-3 is an ORF, and what it does is uncertain. The V and J ends lost 6 bases and 3 bases respectively, with 16 bases between them. CDR3 length: 15 residues. The CDR3 is CARNELDPGGNTIYF. For the CDR3, the DNA is TGTGCCAGAAACGAATTGGATCCGGGTGGAAACACCATATATTTT.

The V call is TRBV30, the J call TRBJ1-5; TRBD1 matches 12 bases. The germline gives CDR1 GTSNPN, CDR2 SVGIG (reference sequence). This CDR3 contains 14 residues. Trimming cost V 3 bases and J 7 bases; bases outside gene matches: 4. The CDR3 DNA reads as TGTGCCTGGAGGGGGACAGGGGGCCGACAGCCCCAGCATTTT. Protein: CAWRGTGGRQPQHF.

The chain carries TRBV7-9 and TRBJ2-6, with a tentative D call TRBD2 (6 bases). Germline loops: CDR1 SEHNR, CDR2 FQNEAQ (reference sequence). The CDR3 loop spans 19 amino acids. Deletions cut 3 bases from V and 0 bases from J, with 18 bases between. The CDR3 region is CASSFPDKGLNSGANVLTF. In DNA form, the CDR3 reads TGTGCCAGCAGCTTCCCAGATAAGGGACTGAACTCTGGGGCCAACGTCCTGACTTTC.

The chain combines TRBV20-1 with TRBJ2-7; 8 bases agree with TRBD2. This CDR3 has 13 residues. With V trimmed by 3 bases and J by 2 bases, 3 bases remained unmatched. Germline values: CDR1 DFQATT, CDR2 SNEGSKA (reference sequence). CDR3 sequence: CSASAGRAYEQYF. CDR3 DNA: TGCAGTGCTAGTGCCGGGAGGGCCTACGAGCAGTACTTC.

The rearrangement uses TRBV6-1 and TRBJ2-3; 10 bases are a match to TRBD2. This CDR3 region has 15 residues. Germline V CDR1 and CDR2: MNHNS, SASEGT. The junction had 2 bases not matched to a gene; V was cut back by 3 bases and J by 2 bases. CDR3 in DNA: TGTGCCAGCAGTGATAGCGGGAGGCCCACAGATACGCAGTATTTT. This gives the protein CASSDSGRPTDTQYF.

The V gene is TRBV6-2 or TRBV6-3, the J gene TRBJ2-7; perhaps TRBD1 as D (5 bases). In germline, CDR1 is MNHEY, CDR2 SVGEGT. The length of the CDR3 is 13 residues. Trimming took 4 bases from V and 6 from J, leaving 13 bases between them. CDR3 DNA sequence: TGTGCCAGCAGTTTCAACCCTAGGGGCGAGCAGTACTTC. Translating gives CASSFNPRGEQYF.

The rearrangement joins TRBV3-1 (or the pseudogene TRBV3-2) to TRBJ1-2; TRBD1 might be the D (5 bases). The germline CDR1 and CDR2 sequences are LGHDT and YNNKEL (reference sequence). Trimming shortened V by 5 bases and J by 6 bases, and 10 bases separated the two germline ends. The CDR3 has 12 amino acids. CDR3 region: CASSSWGDGYTF. CDR3 bases: TGTGCCAGCAGCTCTTGGGGGGATGGCTACACCTTC.

This clone is a singleton in its sample. The chain is built from TRBV6-2 or TRBV6-3 and TRBJ1-2; D perhaps matches TRBD1 (6 bases). Trimming took off 5 bases at V and 4 bases at J, with 11 bases between the two ends. There are 13 residues in the CDR3. The germline CDR1 and CDR2 sequences are MNHEY and SVGEGT. The CDR3 DNA reads TGTGCCAGCAGTCGTCAGGGGTCCTATGGCTACACCTTC. Its protein product is CASSRQGSYGYTF.

The V call is TRBV7-2, the J call TRBJ1-1; D is perhaps TRBD1 (6 bases). V lost 1 base, J lost 5 bases, and 14 bases lay in between. This CDR3 region has 15 residues. In germline, CDR1 is SGHTA, CDR2 FQGNSA. The CDR3 bases are TGTGCCAGCAGCTTAGTGTGGGGGCCGGGGACTGAAGCTTTCTTT. It yields the protein CASSLVWGPGTEAFF. Filled out from reference TRBV7-2 and TRBJ1-1, the complete variable domain reads GAGVSQSPSNKVTEKGKDVELRCDPISGHTALYWYRQSLGQGLEFLIYFQGNSAPDKSGLPSDRFSAERTGGSVSTLTIQRTQQEDSAVYLCASSLVWGPGTEAFFGQGTRLTVV.

The chain links TRBV6-5 to TRBJ1-5, with D possibly matching TRBD1 (6 bases). The germline V gene has CDR1 MNHEY and CDR2 SVGAGI. CDR3 size: 15 residues. V was clipped by 6 bases and J by 7 bases, with 19 bases between them. The CDR3 DNA is TGTGCCAGCAGGGCCTCACAGGGAGCTAGGCAGCCCCAGCATTTT. The encoded protein is CASRASQGARQPQHF.

This rearrangement joins TRBV5-4 to TRBJ2-1, with TRBD2 matching over 11 bases. The CDR3 runs to 15 residues. V trimming: 3 bases; J trimming: 6 bases; junction bases outside the gene matches: 5. CDR1 and CDR2 (germline): SGHNT, YYREEE (reference sequence). The CDR3, as DNA: TGTGCCAGCAGCTCCATAGCGGGGGGGCTCAATGAGCAGTTCTTC. Translation gives CASSSIAGGLNEQFF.

This chain joins TRBV6-5 and TRBJ2-7; TRBD1 agrees at 8 bases. V was pared by 4 bases and J by 5 bases, with 10 bases of the junction left unmatched. Per the germline V gene, CDR1 is MNHEY and CDR2 is SVGAGI. The CDR3 extends over 15 amino acids. CDR3 sequence: CASSFGQGNVNEQYF. CDR3 nucleotide sequence: TGTGCCAGCAGTTTCGGACAGGGAAACGTCAACGAGCAGTACTTC.

The J gene is TRBJ1-1, the V gene TRBV11-3; D gene uncertain. Trimming took off 5 bases at V and 1 base at J, with 17 bases between the two ends. Germline V gene lookup returns CDR1 SGHNT and CDR2 YENEEA. This CDR3 spans 16 amino acids. The CDR3 DNA reads as TGTGCCAGCAGCCCTTATTACCCCCCAGGGAACACTGAAGCTTTCTTT. Translating it yields CASSPYYPPGNTEAFF.

The chain couples TRBV18 to TRBJ1-5, with TRBD1 matching over 11 bases. V shed 3 bases and J 4 bases; nucleotides not matched to a gene: 5. The V gene's germline CDR1 is KGHSH and CDR2 LQKENI. The length of the CDR3 is 16 residues. The CDR3: CASSPMGTGGNQPQHF. The CDR3 region has the DNA TGTGCCAGCTCACCCATGGGGACAGGGGGGAATCAGCCCCAGCATTTT.

Regarding this clone: This sample also contains other DNA sequences that code for the same CDR3. The chain uses TRBV5-1 and TRBJ1-5, with TRBD1 matching 7 bases. CDR1 is SGHRS and CDR2 is YFSETQ in the germline V gene. The CDR3 runs to 15 residues. With 5 bases clipped from V and 2 bases from J, the junction kept 7 bases outside the gene matches. The CDR3 loop reads CASSLTGSGNQPQHF. For the CDR3, the DNA is TGCGCCAGCAGTCTGACAGGGTCTGGCAATCAGCCCCAGCATTTT. The whole variable domain, remainder taken from reference TRBV5-1 and TRBJ1-5, is KAGVTQTPRYLIKTRGQQVTLSCSPISGHRSVSWYQQTPGQGLQFLFEYFSETQRNKGNFPGRFSGRQFSNSRSEMNVSTLELGDSALYLCASSLTGSGNQPQHFGDGTRLSIL.

The rearrangement joins TRBV5-6 to TRBJ2-1, with 11 bases identical to TRBD2. The V and J ends lost 4 bases and 7 bases, in that order; junction bases with no gene match: 10. CDR1 is SGHDT and CDR2 is YYEEEE in the germline V gene. CDR3 length equals 16 residues. The CDR3 here is CASSVTSGVRRNEQFF. The CDR3, as DNA: TGTGCCAGCAGCGTGACTAGCGGGGTTCGGAGGAATGAGCAGTTCTTC.

This clone was counted between two and nine times. The genes are TRBV3-1 (or the pseudogene TRBV3-2) and TRBJ1-1, with TRBD1 matching over 11 bases. Germline lookup yields CDR1 LGHDT and CDR2 YNNKEL (reference sequence). The CDR3 has 14 amino acids. After removal of 6 bases from V and 2 bases from J, the junction contained 2 bases not matched to a gene. The CDR3 DNA follows: TGTGCCAGCAGTCGGACAGGGGGCAACACTGAAGCTTTCTTT. Amino acid sequence: CASSRTGGNTEAFF.

The rearrangement joins TRBV9 to TRBJ1-3, with 7 positions matching TRBD1. The germline V gene has CDR1 SGDLS and CDR2 YYNGEE. The CDR3 has 14 residues. After removal of 4 bases from V and 4 bases from J, the junction contained 5 bases not matched to a gene. Here the CDR3 reads CASSQTGVGNTIYF. The CDR3 bases are TGTGCCAGCAGCCAAACAGGGGTAGGAAACACCATATATTTT.

This clone was seen a single time. V usage is TRBV4-1 and J usage is TRBJ1-4, with D perhaps TRBD1 (6 bases). CDR1 MGHRA and CDR2 YSYEKL come from the germline V gene. The V and J ends lost 0 bases and 3 bases respectively, with 8 bases between them. This CDR3 spans 15 amino acids. CDR3: CASSQEGAANEKLFF. DNA for the CDR3: TGCGCCAGCAGCCAAGAGGGGGCTGCTAATGAAAAACTGTTTTTT.

The chain recombines TRBV19 with TRBJ1-5, with TRBD1 matching over 8 bases. Trimming at V came to 6 bases and at J to 0 bases, leaving 10 bases not matched to a gene. From germline, CDR1 is LNHDA and CDR2 SQIVND (reference sequence). The CDR3 consists of 17 residues. CDR3 sequence: CASRWGQELYSNQPQHF. The CDR3 DNA reads TGTGCCAGTAGATGGGGACAGGAGTTATATAGCAATCAGCCCCAGCATTTT.

The rearrangement links TRBV28 to TRBJ2-5, with TRBD2 as a possible D gene (6 bases). This CDR3 spans 16 amino acids. From germline, CDR1 is MDHEN and CDR2 SYDVKM. V lost 1 base and J 2 bases, leaving 14 bases between the germline ends. The CDR3 sequence: CASSLYGGKGQETQYF. The CDR3 DNA reads as TGTGCCAGCAGTTTATATGGCGGGAAAGGACAAGAGACCCAGTACTTC.

This clone was recorded only once. The chain joins TRBV4-1 to TRBJ1-1, with D unresolved. This CDR3 contains 14 residues. CDR1 MGHRA and CDR2 YSYEKL come from the germline V gene. V shed 5 bases and J shed 4 bases, with 14 bases lying between them. This CDR3 is CASSEMGGGTEAFF. The CDR3 region has the DNA TGCGCCAGCAGCGAAATGGGAGGTGGCACTGAAGCTTTCTTT.

The genes are TRBV12-3 or TRBV12-4 and TRBJ2-5; perhaps TRBD1 as D (5 bases). This CDR3 is 12 amino acids long. V was pared by 7 bases and J by 3 bases, with 9 bases between. The CDR3 reads CASKIGEETQYF. Here the CDR3 DNA reads TGTGCCAGCAAGATAGGGGAAGAGACCCAGTACTTC.